These 7 T cell receptor beta chains originate from one sample sequenced in a study of T cell changes during pregnancy in multiple sclerosis. Some clones are missing from TCRdb's copy, which holds only in-frame ones; the method was immunoSEQ multiplex PCR. The table includes about 54,000 clones, 75% to 95% detected once. This specimen was peripheral blood, taken after pregnancy. These receptors were collected from a female donor in good health, enrolled as a control in a pregnancy study.

The CDR3 reads CASSRTGWQPQHF. The CDR3 DNA is TGTGCCAGCAGTCGGACAGGGTGGCAGCCCCAGCATTTT. The chain has TRBV27 and TRBJ1-5, with 8 bases fitting TRBD1. In germline, CDR1 is MNHEY, CDR2 SMNVEV (reference sequence). The CDR3 extends over 13 amino acids. V lost 5 bases, J lost 7 bases, and 4 bases stayed unmatched.

The V and J genes are TRBV5-8 and TRBJ1-3, with 10 positions matching TRBD1. CDR3 size: 15 residues. CDR1 is SGHTS and CDR2 is YDEGEE in the germline V gene. V lost 4 bases to trimming and J lost 4 bases; unmatched junction nucleotides: 5. CDR3 region: CASSLGTGEGNTIYF. The CDR3 nucleotides are TGTGCCAGCAGCCTCGGGACAGGGGAAGGAAACACCATATATTTT.

V gene TRBV2 combines with J gene TRBJ1-3, with D perhaps TRBD1 (6 bases). Trimming left V 6 bases short and J 2 bases short, with 14 bases between. The CDR3 runs to 15 residues. Germline CDR1 SNHLY, CDR2 FYNNEI. CDR3 loop: CASSAAKGAGNTIYF. The CDR3 DNA sequence: TGTGCCAGCAGCGCGGCGAAGGGGGCTGGAAACACCATATATTTT.

The chain combines TRBV2 with TRBJ1-4; 8 bases are a match to TRBD1. Germline V gives CDR1 SNHLY, CDR2 FYNNEI. The CDR3 covers 14 residues. Losses at the gene ends were 6 bases for V and 3 bases for J; bases not matched to a gene: 3. DNA for the CDR3: TGTGCCAGCAGGGACAGGGTGGCTAATGAAAAACTGTTTTTT. It encodes CASRDRVANEKLFF.

The chain links TRBV5-4 to TRBJ2-1; 10 bases are a match to TRBD2. Germline V gene data show CDR1 as SGHNT and CDR2 as YYREEE (reference sequence). This CDR3 contains 17 residues. V lost 4 bases and J lost 15; bases outside the gene matches: 22. The CDR3 nucleotides are TGTGCCAGCAGCGATCCCTATAGCGGGGGGACAACCAAGGTTCCGTTCTTC. Translation: CASSDPYSGGTTKVPFF.

The chain links TRBV18 to TRBJ2-3; D is uncertain. The CDR3 length is 12 residues. V lost 6 bases and J lost 4, with 8 bases in between. Germline loops: CDR1 KGHSH, CDR2 LQKENI. The CDR3 is CASSLGSDTQYF. In DNA, the CDR3 is TGTGCCAGCTCCCTCGGGTCAGATACGCAGTATTTT.

The gene calls are TRBV27 and TRBJ2-1; no firm D call. There are 16 residues in the CDR3. Germline CDR1 and CDR2: MNHEY and SMNVEV (reference sequence). V was clipped by 6 bases and J by 0 bases, with 15 bases between them. Here the CDR3 reads CASSAPTYSSYNEQFF. The DNA for the CDR3 is TGTGCCAGCAGCGCCCCAACTTATAGCTCCTACAATGAGCAGTTCTTC.